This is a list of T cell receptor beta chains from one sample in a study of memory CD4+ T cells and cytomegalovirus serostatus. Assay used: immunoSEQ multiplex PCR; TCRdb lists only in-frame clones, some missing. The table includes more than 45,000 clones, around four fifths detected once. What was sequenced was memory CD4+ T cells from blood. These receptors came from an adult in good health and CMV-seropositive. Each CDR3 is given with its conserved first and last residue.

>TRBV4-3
CASSQDRGGSTEAFF
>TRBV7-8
CASSLDQRNTIYF
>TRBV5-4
CASSQDTGGAETQYF
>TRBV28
CASSFSSPEIQYF
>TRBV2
CASSELDTQRQDTQYF
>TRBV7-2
CASSLAVNEKLFF
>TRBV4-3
CASRRGLAGGGTQYF
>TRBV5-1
CASSLGTQGRLHF
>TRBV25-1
CASSEPGDQETQYF
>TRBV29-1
CSVHRGGIGLSGTEAFF
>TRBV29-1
CSVELRDGYTF
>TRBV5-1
CASSLGSLTTGELFF
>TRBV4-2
CASSKRGGEVADAEKLFF
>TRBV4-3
CASSQEVQGGEQYF
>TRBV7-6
CASSLRPGLLESQYF